A single sample gave rise to the 6 T cell receptor beta chains below, sequenced in a study of T cell responses to AZD1222 COVID-19 vaccine. Here immunoSEQ multiplex PCR was the method, and the copy in TCRdb shows in-frame clones only, minus some. The sample lists under 150,000 clones, 93% occurring once. The specimen was peripheral blood, collected on day 0 of AZD1222 vaccination. These receptors were obtained from an adult in good health.

This chain joins TRBV5-4 and TRBJ1-1, with 8 positions matching TRBD1. Germline V gives CDR1 SGHNT, CDR2 YYREEE (reference sequence). This CDR3 region has 13 residues. Unmatched junction bases numbered 4, after V lost 3 bases and J lost 6 bases. CDR3 in amino acids: CASSSTGDPEAFF. The CDR3 DNA is TGTGCCAGCAGCTCGACAGGGGATCCTGAAGCTTTCTTT. The full variable domain, its missing parts supplied by reference TRBV5-4 and TRBJ1-1, is ETGVTQSPTHLIKTRGQQVTLRCSSQSGHNTVSWYQQALGQGPQFIFQYYREEENGRGNFPPRFSGLQFPNYSSELNVNALELDDSALYLCASSSTGDPEAFFGQGTRLTVV.

The chain recombines TRBV30 with TRBJ1-5; D is possibly TRBD1 (5 bases). CDR1 is GTSNPN, CDR2 SVGIG, per germline (reference sequence). The V end lost 2 bases, the J end lost 6 bases, and 11 bases lay between the germline ends. The CDR3 totals 13 residues. For the CDR3, the DNA is TGTGCCTGGAGTCTCCAGGGCGCTCAGCCCCAGCATTTT. The encoded protein is CAWSLQGAQPQHF.

This clone appeared a single time. The J gene is TRBJ2-5, the V gene TRBV5-4, with D maybe TRBD1 (7 bases). Trimming shortened V by 5 bases and J by 3 bases, and 17 bases separated the two germline ends. Germline CDR1 SGHNT, CDR2 YYREEE (reference sequence). The CDR3 has 15 residues. The CDR3 DNA reads as TGTGCCAGCAGTTATACTCCCAGGGGGGAAGAGACCCAGTACTTC. Amino acid sequence: CASSYTPRGEETQYF.

This chain joins TRBV18 and TRBJ2-7; D gene unclear. V lost 2 bases to trimming and J lost 0 bases, with 5 bases between them. CDR1 is KGHSH and CDR2 is LQKENI in the germline V gene. CDR3 size: 13 residues. CDR3 in amino acids: CASSPVSSYEQYF. DNA for the CDR3: TGTGCCAGCTCACCAGTCAGCTCCTACGAGCAGTACTTC.

The chain uses TRBV29-1 and TRBJ1-1; perhaps TRBD1 as D (6 bases). Germline lookup yields CDR1 SQVTM and CDR2 ANQGSEA. V lost 6 bases and J lost 6, with 23 bases in between. CDR3 length: 15 residues. CDR3 sequence reads: CSVTLQGSSSAEAFF. CDR3 sequence (DNA): TGCAGCGTAACACTACAGGGATCGAGCTCCGCTGAAGCTTTCTTT. The full variable domain, in which reference TRBV29-1 and TRBJ1-1 provide the parts outside the CDR3, is SAVISQKPSRDICQRGTSLTIQCQVDSQVTMMFWYRQQPGQSLTLIATANQGSEATYESGFVIDKFPISRPNLTFSTLTVSNMSPEDSSIYLCSVTLQGSSSAEAFFGQGTRLTVV.

The CDR3 DNA sequence: TGTGCCAGCAGCTACACGGGCGCCACCCCAAACACTGAAGCTTTCTTT. Translating it yields CASSYTGATPNTEAFF. V is TRBV7-8 and J is TRBJ1-1; D is undetermined. CDR1 is SGHVS, CDR2 FQNEAQ, per germline. V was cut by 4 bases and J by 2 bases, with 17 bases left in between. The CDR3 is 16 residues long.